This T cell receptor beta chain comes out of a study of T cell responses to AZD1222 COVID-19 vaccine. General study points: Dominant at 160-218 and 743-854, vaccine-associated CD4 TCRs also spanned spike.

Assay used: immunoSEQ multiplex PCR; TCRdb lists only in-frame clones, some missing. Of around 130,000 clones listed, about 86% are singletons. With regard to this clone: Its target is not known.

The sample was peripheral blood, taken 28 days after the second AZD1222 dose. The receptor's source is an adult who received the AZD1222 COVID-19 vaccine.

CDR3 residues: CASSLPGGADTGELFF. The CDR3 bases are TGTGCCAGCAGTTTACCGGGGGGGGCCGACACCGGGGAGCTGTTTTTT. The chain couples TRBV27 to TRBJ2-2; 8 positions match TRBD2. The junction had 5 bases not matched to a gene; V was cut back by 2 bases and J by 3 bases. Germline V lookup: CDR1 MNHEY, CDR2 SMNVEV (reference sequence). The CDR3 is 16 residues long.